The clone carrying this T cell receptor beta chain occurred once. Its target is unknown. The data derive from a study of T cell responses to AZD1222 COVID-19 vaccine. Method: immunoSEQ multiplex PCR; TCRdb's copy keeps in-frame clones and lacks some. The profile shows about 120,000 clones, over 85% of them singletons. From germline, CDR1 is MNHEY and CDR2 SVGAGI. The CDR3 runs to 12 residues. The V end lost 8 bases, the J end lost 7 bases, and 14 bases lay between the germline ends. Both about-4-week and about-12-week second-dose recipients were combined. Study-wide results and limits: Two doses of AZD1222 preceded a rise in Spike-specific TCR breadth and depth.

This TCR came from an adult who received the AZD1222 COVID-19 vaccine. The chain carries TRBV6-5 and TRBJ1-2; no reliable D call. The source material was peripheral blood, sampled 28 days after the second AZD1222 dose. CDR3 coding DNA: TGTGCCAGCGGTTCTTTGTATGGTGGCTACACCTTC. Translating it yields CASGSLYGGYTF.